The next 27 T cell receptor beta chains were all read from a single sample in a study of shared clonotypes between healthy human individuals. Terminally differentiated effector memory CD45RA+ cells were left out of the naive CD8 fraction, which was CD45RO-negative and positively selected for CCR7. Assay: immunoSEQ multiplex PCR; the TCRdb copy retains only in-frame clones and omits some. This sample yields fewer than 850,000 clones, of which approximately 96% are seen a single time; under 0.3% belongs to the top ten. Source material: naive CD8+ T cells sorted from blood. These TCRs come from a man aged 25 to 45 in good health.

CDR3 region: CASSGGLGSGNTIYF. CDR3 DNA: TGTGCCAGCAGTGGAGGCCTGGGATCTGGAAACACCATATATTTT. The chain joins TRBV2 to TRBJ1-3; D remains unclear. CDR1 SNHLY and CDR2 FYNNEI come from the germline V gene. CDR3 length equals 15 residues. V lost 4 bases to trimming and J lost 1 base, with 11 bases between them. Drawing the rest from reference TRBV2 and TRBJ1-3, the complete variable domain is EPEVTQTPSHQVTQMGQEVILRCVPISNHLYFYWYRQILGQKVEFLVSFYNNEISEKSEIFDDQFSVERPDGSNFTLKIRSTKLEDSAMYFCASSGGLGSGNTIYFGEGSWLTVV.

This clone was found a few times. The V gene is TRBV5-4, the J gene TRBJ1-1, with TRBD1 matching over 7 bases. V lost 4 bases and J lost 3; bases outside the gene matches: 3. Germline loops: CDR1 SGHNT, CDR2 YYREEE (reference sequence). This CDR3 has 13 amino acids. The CDR3 DNA is TGTGCCAGCAGCCCGGGACAGTACACTGAAGCTTTCTTT. This codes for CASSPGQYTEAFF.

This rearrangement joins TRBV19 to TRBJ2-1, with a possible D match to TRBD2 (5 bases). Germline assignment: CDR1 LNHDA and CDR2 SQIVND (reference sequence). CDR3 size: 15 residues. Trimming left V 7 bases short and J 2 bases short, with 15 bases between. CDR3 in DNA: TGTGCCAGTAATCGGGATCGTAATACCTACAATGAGCAGTTCTTC. It encodes CASNRDRNTYNEQFF.

The rearrangement uses TRBV30 and TRBJ2-2; D remains ambiguous. V lost 2 bases and J lost 2, with 12 bases in between. The CDR3 is made up of 15 amino acids. Looked up from germline, CDR1 is GTSNPN and CDR2 is SVGIG (reference sequence). This CDR3 reads CAWSPEWENTGELFF. CDR3 in DNA: TGTGCCTGGAGTCCCGAATGGGAAAACACCGGGGAGCTGTTTTTT.

This clone has just a few counts. At the DNA level, this CDR3 is encoded by other sequences in the same sample as well. V is TRBV9 and J is TRBJ1-3, with D unresolved. Germline-derived CDR1 and CDR2 are SGDLS and YYNGEE. Deletions cut 5 bases from V and 3 bases from J, with 0 bases between. The CDR3 sequence is 10 residues long. CDR3 DNA: TGTGCCAGCAGTGGAAACACCATATATTTT. It is translated as CASSGNTIYF.

Only one count was recorded for this clone. The rearrangement uses TRBV4-1 and TRBJ1-1; perhaps TRBD1 as D (6 bases). Germline loops: CDR1 MGHRA, CDR2 YSYEKL. The length of the CDR3 is 15 residues. The V and J ends lost 3 bases and 6 bases respectively, with 17 bases between them. The CDR3 region has the DNA TGCGCCAGCAGCCATGGGGTGGGGGCCGGCCCTGAAGCTTTCTTT. The encoded protein is CASSHGVGAGPEAFF.

V gene TRBV7-9 combines with J gene TRBJ2-7, with D perhaps matching TRBD1 or TRBD2 (6 bases each). Deletions cut 6 bases from V and 0 bases from J, with 15 bases between. The CDR3 consists of 15 residues. CDR1 and CDR2 (germline): SEHNR, FQNEAQ (reference sequence). The CDR3 DNA sequence: TGTGCCAGCAGTGATGCGGGACACTACTCCTACGAGCAGTACTTC. Translation gives CASSDAGHYSYEQYF. Full variable domain (missing parts from reference TRBV7-9 and TRBJ2-7): DTGVSQNPRHKITKRGQNVTFRCDPISEHNRLYWYRQTLGQGPEFLTYFQNEAQLEKSRLLSDRFSAERPKGSFSTLEIQRTEQGDSAMYLCASSDAGHYSYEQYFGPGTRLTVT.

This chain links TRBV18 with TRBJ2-3; D possibly corresponds to TRBD2 (6 bases). Germline values: CDR1 KGHSH, CDR2 LQKENI. V was pared by 0 bases and J by 3 bases, with 16 bases between. The CDR3 has 17 amino acids. The CDR3 sequence: CASSPPRRGRATDTQYF. DNA for the CDR3: TGTGCCAGCTCACCACCTCGGCGGGGCAGGGCTACAGATACGCAGTATTTT.

The chain recombines TRBV13 with TRBJ2-7; TRBD2 is a possible D gene (5 bases). CDR3 length equals 14 residues. The germline gives CDR1 PRHDT, CDR2 FYEKMQ (reference sequence). V was trimmed by 5 bases and J by 3 bases, leaving 14 bases between them. The CDR3 nucleotides are TGTGCCAGCAGCCCCTCAGCGGCCCACTACGAGCAGTACTTC. Translation gives CASSPSAAHYEQYF.

This clone was seen once. V gene TRBV5-1 combines with J gene TRBJ2-5; 8 bases fit TRBD1. V lost 4 bases, J lost 0 bases, and 5 bases stayed unmatched. The CDR3 is made up of 15 amino acids. Germline V lookup: CDR1 SGHRS, CDR2 YFSETQ. The DNA of the CDR3 is TGCGCCAGCAGCCGGAGGACAGGGCACCAAGAGACCCAGTACTTC. This sequence encodes CASSRRTGHQETQYF.

The chain joins TRBV7-8 to TRBJ2-3, with unresolved D. The V gene's germline CDR1 is SGHVS and CDR2 FQNEAQ. V gave up 4 bases and J gave up 0 bases, with 8 bases separating them. This CDR3 is 14 amino acids long. The CDR3 region is CASSSPASTDTQYF. CDR3 DNA sequence: TGTGCCAGCAGCTCACCAGCTAGCACAGATACGCAGTATTTT.

The chain joins TRBV7-9 to TRBJ2-7, with D possibly TRBD2 on 6 matching bases. This CDR3 contains 15 residues. Germline V lookup: CDR1 SEHNR, CDR2 FQNEAQ (reference sequence). Trimming removed 1 base from V and 6 bases from J, with 16 bases in between. The CDR3 DNA reads as TGTGCCAGCAGCTTAGTCCCGGGAGTCTCCACCGAGCAGTACTTC. As protein: CASSLVPGVSTEQYF. The full variable domain, its missing parts supplied by reference TRBV7-9 and TRBJ2-7, is DTGVSQNPRHKITKRGQNVTFRCDPISEHNRLYWYRQTLGQGPEFLTYFQNEAQLEKSRLLSDRFSAERPKGSFSTLEIQRTEQGDSAMYLCASSLVPGVSTEQYFGPGTRLTVT.

The chain couples TRBV13 to TRBJ2-7; TRBD1 aligns across 7 bases. V was clipped by 1 base and J by 6 bases; unmatched bases: 0. Germline assignment: CDR1 PRHDT and CDR2 FYEKMQ (reference sequence). The CDR3 loop spans 12 amino acids. DNA for the CDR3: TGTGCCAGCAGCTTAGACAGGGGCGAGCAGTACTTC. Its translation is CASSLDRGEQYF.

The J gene is TRBJ2-7, the V gene TRBV12-5, with a weak D call TRBD2 (5 bases). Trimming left V 0 bases short and J 2 bases short, with 29 bases between. This CDR3 has 21 residues. Germline V gene lookup returns CDR1 LGHNT and CDR2 FRNRAP. The CDR3: CASGLVARELQTRSNTYEQYF. The CDR3, as DNA: TGTGCTAGTGGTTTGGTAGCGAGGGAGTTACAGACGCGGTCAAATACCTACGAGCAGTACTTC.

The gene calls are TRBV25-1 and TRBJ1-5; no reliable D call. The CDR3 spans 14 residues. The V gene lost 0 bases and the J gene lost 6 bases, with 9 bases spanning the gap. Germline-derived CDR1 and CDR2 are MGHDK and SYGVNS. As DNA, the CDR3 is TGTGCCAGCAGTGAATATGACCGGGGTCAGCCCCAGCATTTT. As protein: CASSEYDRGQPQHF.

Only one count was recorded for this clone. The V gene is TRBV6-1, the J gene TRBJ2-7, with 7 bases fitting TRBD2. V shed 2 bases and J 3 bases; nucleotides not matched to a gene: 1. CDR3 length: 13 amino acids. Germline V lookup: CDR1 MNHNS, CDR2 SASEGT. The DNA for the CDR3 is TGTGCCAGCAGTGAATGGGAGGGCTACGAGCAGTACTTC. Protein: CASSEWEGYEQYF.

This clone was detected once. This chain uses TRBV6-5 with TRBJ2-1, with 7 bases identical to TRBD1. Germline CDR1 is MNHEY and CDR2 is SVGAGI. V trimming: 2 bases; J trimming: 5 bases; junction bases outside the gene matches: 0. The CDR3 runs 13 residues. The CDR3 loop is CASSYGQDNEQFF. DNA of the CDR3: TGTGCCAGCAGTTACGGACAGGACAATGAGCAGTTCTTC.

The sample holds a few counts of this clone. This chain links TRBV6-5 with TRBJ1-5; the D gene is possibly TRBD1 (5 bases). The V gene's germline CDR1 is MNHEY and CDR2 SVGAGI. Trimming cost V 4 bases and J 6 bases, with 10 bases left between them. This CDR3 is 13 amino acids long. CDR3 loop: CASSLGESQPQHF. The DNA of the CDR3 is TGTGCCAGCAGTTTGGGGGAAAGTCAGCCCCAGCATTTT.

V gene TRBV4-1 combines with J gene TRBJ1-1, with unresolved D. V lost 3 bases and J 1 base, leaving 27 bases between the germline ends. Germline V gene lookup returns CDR1 MGHRA and CDR2 YSYEKL. This CDR3 spans 20 amino acids. The CDR3 region is CASSQDFLVGIRLQNTEAFF. CDR3 nucleotides: TGCGCCAGCAGCCAGGACTTTCTGGTCGGAATCCGCCTCCAGAACACTGAAGCTTTCTTT.

This sequence joins TRBV9 and TRBJ1-2; D may be TRBD1 (6 bases). The germline V gene has CDR1 SGDLS and CDR2 YYNGEE. V dropped 6 bases and J dropped 7 bases, with 10 bases sitting between them. The CDR3 length is 11 residues. The CDR3 region is CASNAGVGYTF. CDR3 nucleotides: TGTGCCAGCAACGCAGGGGTTGGCTACACCTTC.

This chain uses TRBV29-1 with TRBJ2-2; a weak D match, TRBD1 (6 bases). This CDR3 contains 16 residues. The V end lost 0 bases, the J end lost 1 base, and 12 bases lay between the germline ends. Germline-derived CDR1 and CDR2 are SQVTM and ANQGSEA. In DNA, the CDR3 is TGCAGCGTTGAAGATCGTGGACAGCAGAACACCGGGGAGCTGTTTTTT. It translates to CSVEDRGQQNTGELFF.

In this sample, this clone turned up once. The J gene is TRBJ2-1, the V gene TRBV5-4; TRBD1 matches 10 bases. This CDR3 spans 15 amino acids. V shed 4 bases and J 13 bases; nucleotides not matched to a gene: 14. The germline V gene has CDR1 SGHNT and CDR2 YYREEE (reference sequence). The CDR3 is CASSTHGTGEVEQFF. The CDR3 DNA sequence: TGTGCCAGCAGCACACACGGGACAGGGGAGGTGGAACAGTTCTTC.

This rearrangement joins TRBV27 to TRBJ2-6; no definite D call. Per the germline V gene, CDR1 is MNHEY and CDR2 is SMNVEV (reference sequence). The CDR3 extends over 14 amino acids. Trimming shortened V by 4 bases and J by 3 bases, and 7 bases separated the two germline ends. The CDR3 here is CASSWIGGANVLTF. The DNA of the CDR3 is TGTGCCAGCAGTTGGATTGGTGGGGCCAACGTCCTGACTTTC.

This rearrangement joins TRBV5-1 to TRBJ2-7; 9 nucleotides align to TRBD1. The CDR3 consists of 14 residues. Losses at the gene ends were 4 bases for V and 5 bases for J; bases not matched to a gene: 7. Germline CDR1 and CDR2: SGHRS and YFSETQ. The CDR3: CASSLWTGEHEQYF. The CDR3, as DNA: TGCGCCAGCAGCCTTTGGACAGGGGAGCACGAGCAGTACTTC.

The CDR3 nucleotides read TGCGCCAGCAGCCAAGAGGGCGGAACAGGGGTCCAGCCCCAGCATTTT. It translates to CASSQEGGTGVQPQHF. The chain joins TRBV4-1 to TRBJ1-5; TRBD1 agrees at 7 bases. Germline V gene sequence: CDR1 MGHRA, CDR2 YSYEKL. This CDR3 comprises 16 residues. V lost 0 bases and J lost 7; bases outside the gene matches: 9.

Notes on this clone: Other DNA sequences in this specimen translate into the identical CDR3. J is TRBJ1-5 and V is TRBV27; tentatively, D is TRBD1 (5 bases). CDR3 length: 15 amino acids. The germline V gene has CDR1 MNHEY and CDR2 SMNVEV (reference sequence). Trimming stripped 0 bases from V and 2 bases from J, with 8 bases between. The CDR3 bases are TGTGCCAGCAGTTTATCGAGGGGCGGCAATCAGCCCCAGCATTTT. Translated, it gives CASSLSRGGNQPQHF.

The chain's CDR3 is CATSRLGGPYNEQFF. The CDR3 coding sequence is TGTGCCACCTCGAGGCTCGGCGGACCATACAATGAGCAGTTCTTC. The rearrangement links TRBV15 to TRBJ2-1; D not certain. CDR1 is LNHNV, CDR2 YYDKDF, per germline (reference sequence). The CDR3 length is 15 residues. The germline V and J ends were trimmed by 8 bases and 4 bases, with 18 bases remaining between them.